The 20 T cell receptor beta chains in this list originate from one sample, sequenced in a study of T cell repertoires in cytomegalovirus infection. TCRdb reprocessed the reads with MiXCR, giving one entry per CDR3 protein. The sample carries 200,000 or so distinct CDR3 sequences, under 25% recorded once. Sequenced sample: PBMCs. The receptors were gathered from a human donor in good health (CMV status not recorded). Some clones in this sample may be carry-over from other donors' samples.

In this sample, this clonotype turned up many times. The genes are TRBV6-2 or TRBV6-3 and TRBJ1-5; no clear D gene. Looked up from germline, CDR1 is MNHEY and CDR2 is SVGEGT. The CDR3 loop spans 13 amino acids. Trimming left V 5 bases short and J 7 bases short, with 12 bases between. This CDR3 reads CASSKGPTQPQHF. The CDR3 nucleotides read TGTGCCAGCAGTAAGGGCCCTACCCAGCCCCAGCATTTT.

This clonotype was seen a handful of times. This chain links TRBV4-2 with TRBJ1-1, with 7 bases that match TRBD1. The CDR3 extends over 14 amino acids. Germline trimming cut 3 bases from V and 5 bases from J; bases unmatched to any gene: 6. In germline, CDR1 is LGHNA, CDR2 YNFKEQ. CDR3 protein: CASSQRDSETEAFF. CDR3 coding DNA: TGTGCCAGCAGCCAGCGGGACAGTGAAACTGAAGCTTTCTTT.

The sample holds a few counts of this clonotype. The gene calls are TRBV6-5 and TRBJ2-1, with 9 bases matching TRBD2. The trim removed 2 bases at V and 7 bases at J, leaving 6 bases unmatched. Germline V gene sequence: CDR1 MNHEY, CDR2 SVGAGI. The CDR3 is 15 amino acids. CDR3 sequence (DNA): TGTGCCAGCAGTTACAGGACTAGCGCCGGAAATGAGCAGTTCTTC. Translated: CASSYRTSAGNEQFF.

The V and J genes are TRBV6-2 or TRBV6-3 and TRBJ2-7; D is unclear. Germline-derived CDR1 and CDR2 are MNHEY and SVGEGT. Trimming shortened V by 4 bases and J by 6 bases, and 13 bases separated the two germline ends. The CDR3 is 13 amino acids. Here the CDR3 DNA reads TGTGCCAGCAGTTCCGCACCGTCTGGCGAGCAGTACTTC. Translated, it gives CASSSAPSGEQYF.

The V gene is TRBV2, the J gene TRBJ1-2; 7 bases align to TRBD1. There are 15 residues in the CDR3. Germline CDR1 is SNHLY and CDR2 is FYNNEI. V was pared by 6 bases and J by 4 bases, with 11 bases of the junction left unmatched. CDR3 protein: CASSSDRSILYGYTF. In DNA, the CDR3 is TGTGCCAGCAGCTCGGACAGGAGTATACTCTATGGCTACACCTTC.

This clonotype was seen ten or more times. The gene calls are TRBV2 and TRBJ2-1, with TRBD1 matching 11 bases. With 1 base clipped from V and 1 base from J, the junction kept 6 bases outside the gene matches. This CDR3 is 18 amino acids long. CDR1 SNHLY and CDR2 FYNNEI come from the germline V gene. The CDR3 DNA is TGTGCCAGCAGTGAAGAGGGGACAGGGGGAGAATCCTACAATGAGCAGTTCTTC. Its protein product is CASSEEGTGGESYNEQFF.

This clonotype was picked up a small number of times. The gene calls are TRBV3-1 and TRBJ1-2, with D perhaps matching TRBD1 (5 bases). The CDR3 runs to 13 residues. Germline CDR1 reads LGHDT; CDR2 reads YNNKEL (reference sequence). V was clipped by 11 bases and J by 6 bases, with 19 bases between them. As DNA, the CDR3 is TGTGCCGCCTCCGGACACGGATATAATGGCTACACCTTC. As protein: CAASGHGYNGYTF.

This clonotype has just a few counts. The chain couples TRBV7-9 to TRBJ1-1; D is uncertain. The CDR3 contains 14 residues. The germline CDR1 and CDR2 sequences are SEHNR and FQNEAQ (reference sequence). V was shortened by 5 bases and J by 0 bases, with 10 bases between the two germline ends. CDR3 DNA sequence: TGTGCCAGCAGCGCAGGCGGGATGAACACTGAAGCTTTCTTT. This encodes CASSAGGMNTEAFF.

The sample holds many counts of this clonotype. The rearrangement joins TRBV7-9 to TRBJ2-4, with D perhaps TRBD2 (8 bases). This CDR3 is built from 16 residues. The V and J ends lost 5 bases and 1 base respectively, with 15 bases between them. Germline V gives CDR1 SEHNR, CDR2 FQNEAQ (reference sequence). The CDR3 DNA follows: TGTGCCAGCAGCCCTCGGGAGGGGGCGGCCAAAAACATTCAGTACTTC. Its translation: CASSPREGAAKNIQYF.

The chain is built from TRBV4-1 and TRBJ2-2; 9 bases match TRBD1. Germline V gene lookup returns CDR1 MGHRA and CDR2 YSYEKL. The CDR3 covers 15 residues. The V gene end was trimmed by 3 bases and the J gene end by 6 bases; junction bases not matched to a gene: 5. The CDR3 loop reads CASSHRQGDAGELFF. Written as DNA, the CDR3 is TGCGCCAGCAGCCACCGACAGGGGGACGCCGGGGAGCTGTTTTTT.

This clonotype was seen a few times. This sequence joins TRBV11-2 and TRBJ2-5; 8 nucleotides line up with TRBD2. V shed 0 bases and J 1 base; nucleotides not matched to a gene: 4. The germline gives CDR1 SGHAT, CDR2 FQNNGV. CDR3 length equals 16 residues. The chain's CDR3 is CASSLELAGIQETQYF. CDR3 nucleotides: TGTGCCAGCAGCTTAGAGCTAGCGGGTATCCAAGAGACCCAGTACTTC.

In this sample, this clonotype turned up many times. This chain connects TRBV7-2 to TRBJ2-5, with D possibly being TRBD2 (6 bases). Per the germline V gene, CDR1 is SGHTA and CDR2 is FQGNSA. The CDR3 is 14 amino acids. The V gene lost 1 base and the J gene lost 5 bases, with 11 bases spanning the gap. The CDR3 region has the DNA TGTGCCAGCAGCTTAGGACTAGTCTGGGAGACCCAGTACTTC. Its protein is CASSLGLVWETQYF.

This clonotype was detected a few times. V gene TRBV6-1 combines with J gene TRBJ2-2, with 8 bases matching TRBD1. V lost 6 bases and J lost 5; bases outside the gene matches: 8. The germline V gene encodes CDR1 MNHNS and CDR2 SASEGT. The CDR3 covers 15 residues. The CDR3 here is CASRGGQVRTGELFF. The CDR3, as DNA: TGTGCCAGCAGGGGGGGACAGGTGCGGACCGGGGAGCTGTTTTTT.

This clonotype was seen ten or more times. The DNA for the CDR3 is TGTGCCAGCAGGGCCAGAGCGAATTTAGATCGTGATCTCCAGTACTTC. Translation: CASRARANLDRDLQYF. J is TRBJ2-5 and V is TRBV7-8; D uncertain. V was shortened by 6 bases and J by 10 bases, with 27 bases between the two germline ends. The CDR3 consists of 16 residues. Germline CDR1 is SGHVS and CDR2 is FQNEAQ.

The V call is TRBV2, the J call TRBJ2-7; 13 bases are shared with TRBD2. Looked up from germline, CDR1 is SNHLY and CDR2 is FYNNEI. The V segment lost 6 bases and the J segment 1 base; nucleotides outside the gene matches: 6. The CDR3 is 16 residues long. The CDR3 nucleotides read TGTGCCAGCAGCTTCGGGACTAGCGGGGCTTCCTACGAGCAGTACTTC. Its translation: CASSFGTSGASYEQYF.

V gene TRBV19 combines with J gene TRBJ2-1, with D hard to call. This CDR3 has 14 residues. Trimming removed 0 bases at V and 8 bases at J, with 11 bases between. Germline V lookup: CDR1 LNHDA, CDR2 SQIVND (reference sequence). The CDR3 DNA reads as TGTGCCAGTAGTATAGATCTCTGGGTTTATGAGCAGTTCTTC. Encoded protein: CASSIDLWVYEQFF.

The V gene is TRBV6-6, the J gene TRBJ2-2; 7 bases agree with TRBD1. The CDR3 has 17 amino acids. Germline trimming cut 6 bases from V and 7 bases from J; bases unmatched to any gene: 17. Germline V lookup: CDR1 MNHNY, CDR2 SVGAGI (reference sequence). The CDR3 spells CASSPHYDREGGGELFF. As DNA, the CDR3 is TGTGCCAGCAGCCCCCATTACGACAGGGAAGGGGGCGGGGAGCTGTTTTTT.

This clonotype was detected ten times or more. The rearrangement joins TRBV6-1 to TRBJ2-7, with a weak D call TRBD2 (6 bases). This CDR3 region has 15 residues. The V and J ends lost 8 bases and 0 bases respectively, with 17 bases between them. From germline, CDR1 is MNHNS and CDR2 SASEGT. The CDR3 spells CASVPGTGSSYEQYF. Written as DNA, the CDR3 is TGTGCCAGCGTTCCCGGGACTGGGAGCTCCTACGAGCAGTACTTC.

V and J are TRBV4-1 and TRBJ2-5, with 7 bases matching TRBD1. The CDR3 sequence is 17 residues long. V was clipped by 0 bases and J by 1 base; unmatched bases: 8. Germline CDR1 MGHRA, CDR2 YSYEKL. CDR3 amino acids: CASSQDPGTVFQETQYF. In DNA, the CDR3 is TGCGCCAGCAGCCAAGACCCCGGGACAGTCTTCCAAGAGACCCAGTACTTC.

The CDR3 reads CAGRADLNQPQHF. The DNA of the CDR3 is TGTGCGGGCAGGGCAGACCTTAATCAGCCCCAGCATTTT. The rearrangement links TRBV6-1 to TRBJ1-5; weak D call: TRBD1 (5 bases). Germline V gene sequence: CDR1 MNHNS, CDR2 SASEGT. CDR3 size: 13 residues.